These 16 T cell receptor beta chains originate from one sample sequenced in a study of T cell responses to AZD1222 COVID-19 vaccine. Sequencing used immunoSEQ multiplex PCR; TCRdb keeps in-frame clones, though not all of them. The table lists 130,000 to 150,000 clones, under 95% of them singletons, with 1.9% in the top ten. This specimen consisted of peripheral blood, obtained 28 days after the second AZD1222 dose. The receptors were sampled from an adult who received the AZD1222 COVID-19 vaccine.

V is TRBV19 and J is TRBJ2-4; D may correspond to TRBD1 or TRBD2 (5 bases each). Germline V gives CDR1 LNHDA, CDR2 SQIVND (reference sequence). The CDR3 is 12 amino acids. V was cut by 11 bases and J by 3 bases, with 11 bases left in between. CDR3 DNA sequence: TGTGCCTCGGGACCCGGCAAAAACATTCAGTACTTC. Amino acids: CASGPGKNIQYF.

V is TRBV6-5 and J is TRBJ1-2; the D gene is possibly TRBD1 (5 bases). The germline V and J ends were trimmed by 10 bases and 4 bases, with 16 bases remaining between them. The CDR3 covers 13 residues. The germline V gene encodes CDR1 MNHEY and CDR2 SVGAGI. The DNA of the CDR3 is TGTGCCACTGGAAGGACACTAATCTATGGCTACACCTTC. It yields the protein CATGRTLIYGYTF.

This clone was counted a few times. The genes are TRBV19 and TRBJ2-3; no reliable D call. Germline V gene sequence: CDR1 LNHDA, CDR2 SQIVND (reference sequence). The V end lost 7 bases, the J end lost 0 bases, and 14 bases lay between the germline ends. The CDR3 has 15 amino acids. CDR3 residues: CASIKRPGSTDTQYF. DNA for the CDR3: TGTGCCAGTATAAAACGACCGGGCAGCACAGATACGCAGTATTTT.

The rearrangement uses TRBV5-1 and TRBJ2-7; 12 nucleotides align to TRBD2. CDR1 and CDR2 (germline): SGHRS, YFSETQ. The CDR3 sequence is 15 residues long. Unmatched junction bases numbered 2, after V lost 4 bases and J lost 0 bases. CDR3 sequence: CASSKTSGSSYEQYF. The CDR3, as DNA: TGCGCCAGCAGCAAGACTAGCGGGAGCTCCTACGAGCAGTACTTC.

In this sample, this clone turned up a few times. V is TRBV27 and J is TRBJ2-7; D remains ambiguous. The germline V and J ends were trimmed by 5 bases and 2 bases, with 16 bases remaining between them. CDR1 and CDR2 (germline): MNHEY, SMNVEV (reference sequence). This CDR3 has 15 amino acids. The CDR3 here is CASSTPETFTYEQYF. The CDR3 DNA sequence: TGTGCCAGCAGTACCCCTGAGACATTTACCTACGAGCAGTACTTC.

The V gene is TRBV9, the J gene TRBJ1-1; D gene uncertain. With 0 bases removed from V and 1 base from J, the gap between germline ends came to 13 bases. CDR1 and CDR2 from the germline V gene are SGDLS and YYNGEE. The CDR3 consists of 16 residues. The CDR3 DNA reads TGTGCCAGCAGCGTAGTTTCAGCCAACCGGAACACTGAAGCTTTCTTT. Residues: CASSVVSANRNTEAFF.

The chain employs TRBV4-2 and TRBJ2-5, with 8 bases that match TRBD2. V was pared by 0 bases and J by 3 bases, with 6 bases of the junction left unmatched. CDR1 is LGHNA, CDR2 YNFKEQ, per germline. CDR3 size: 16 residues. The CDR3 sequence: CASSQDREGGKETQYF. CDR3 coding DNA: TGTGCCAGCAGCCAAGATCGGGAGGGGGGAAAAGAGACCCAGTACTTC.

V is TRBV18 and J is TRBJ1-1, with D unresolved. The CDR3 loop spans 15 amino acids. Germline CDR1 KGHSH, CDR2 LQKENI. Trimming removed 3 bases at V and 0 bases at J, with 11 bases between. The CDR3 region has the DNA TGTGCCAGCTCACCCTCCGGCAGTATGAACACTGAAGCTTTCTTT. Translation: CASSPSGSMNTEAFF.

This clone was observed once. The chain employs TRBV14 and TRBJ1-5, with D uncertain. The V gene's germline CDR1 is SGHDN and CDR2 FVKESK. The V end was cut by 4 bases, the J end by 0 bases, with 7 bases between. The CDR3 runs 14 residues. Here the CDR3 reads CASSPSHSNQPQHF. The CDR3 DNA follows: TGTGCCAGCAGCCCGTCGCATAGCAATCAGCCCCAGCATTTT.

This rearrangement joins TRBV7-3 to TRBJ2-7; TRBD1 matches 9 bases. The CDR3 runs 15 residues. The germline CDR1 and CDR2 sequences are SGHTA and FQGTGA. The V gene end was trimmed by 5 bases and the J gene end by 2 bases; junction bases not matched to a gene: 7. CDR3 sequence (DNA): TGTGCCAGCAGCCGAACCGGGACAGGGACCTACGAGCAGTACTTC. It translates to CASSRTGTGTYEQYF.

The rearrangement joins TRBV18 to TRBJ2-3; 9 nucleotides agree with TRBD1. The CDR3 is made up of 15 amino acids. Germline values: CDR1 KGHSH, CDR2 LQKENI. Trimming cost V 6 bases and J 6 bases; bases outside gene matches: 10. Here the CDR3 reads CASSNLGQGMDTQYF. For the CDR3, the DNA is TGTGCCAGCTCCAACCTCGGACAGGGGATGGATACGCAGTATTTT. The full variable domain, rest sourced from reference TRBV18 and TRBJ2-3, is NAGVMQNPRHLVRRRGQEARLRCSPMKGHSHVYWYRQLPEEGLKFMVYLQKENIIDESGMPKERFSAEFPKEGPSILRIQQVVRGDSAAYFCASSNLGQGMDTQYFGPGTRLTVL.

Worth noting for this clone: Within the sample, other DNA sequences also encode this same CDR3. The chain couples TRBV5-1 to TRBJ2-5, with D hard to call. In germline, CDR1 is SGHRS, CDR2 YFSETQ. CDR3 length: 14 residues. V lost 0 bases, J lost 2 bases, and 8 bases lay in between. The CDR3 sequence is CASSLAGQQETQYF. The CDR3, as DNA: TGCGCCAGCAGCTTGGCGGGTCAGCAAGAGACCCAGTACTTC. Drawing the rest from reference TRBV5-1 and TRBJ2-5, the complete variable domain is KAGVTQTPRYLIKTRGQQVTLSCSPISGHRSVSWYQQTPGQGLQFLFEYFSETQRNKGNFPGRFSGRQFSNSRSEMNVSTLELGDSALYLCASSLAGQQETQYFGPGTRLLVL.

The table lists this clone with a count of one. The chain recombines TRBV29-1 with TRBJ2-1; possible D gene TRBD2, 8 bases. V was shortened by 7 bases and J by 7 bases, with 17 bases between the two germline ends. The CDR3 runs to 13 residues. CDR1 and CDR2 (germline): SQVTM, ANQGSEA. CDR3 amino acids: CSARGSGGNEQFF. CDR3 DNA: TGCAGCGCCAGGGGGTCGGGGGGGAATGAGCAGTTCTTC.

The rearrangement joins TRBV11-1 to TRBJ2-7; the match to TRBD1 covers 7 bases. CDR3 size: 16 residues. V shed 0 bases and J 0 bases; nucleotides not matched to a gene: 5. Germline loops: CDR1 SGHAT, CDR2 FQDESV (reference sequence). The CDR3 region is CASSLALWDSSYEQYF. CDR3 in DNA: TGTGCCAGCAGCTTAGCGCTGTGGGACAGCTCCTACGAGCAGTACTTC.

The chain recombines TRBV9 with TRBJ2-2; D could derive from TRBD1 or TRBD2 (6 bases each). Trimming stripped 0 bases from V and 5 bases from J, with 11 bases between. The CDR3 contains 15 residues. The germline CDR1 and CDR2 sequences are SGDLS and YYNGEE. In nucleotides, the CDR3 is TGTGCCAGCAGCGTAGACGGGGGCTCGACCGGGGAGCTGTTTTTT. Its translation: CASSVDGGSTGELFF.

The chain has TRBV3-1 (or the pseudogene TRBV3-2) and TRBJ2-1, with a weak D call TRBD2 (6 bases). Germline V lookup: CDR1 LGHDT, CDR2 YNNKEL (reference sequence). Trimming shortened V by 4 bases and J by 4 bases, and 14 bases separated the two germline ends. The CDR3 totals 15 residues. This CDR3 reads CASSPGTDGYNEQFF. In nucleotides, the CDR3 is TGTGCCAGCAGCCCTGGGACTGACGGTTACAATGAGCAGTTCTTC.